This entry features one T cell receptor (beta chain) sequence. Its antigen is unknown. This entry belongs to a study of cytomegalovirus exposure and HLA in healthy donors. Notes on the study in general: Among the sequence variants, a highly shared cluster was likely an artifact of sequencing. Being productive about 90% or about 30% of the time was typical of most TCR beta V segments in an earlier analysis. Association of a missense DCLRE1C variant with TCR beta V- and J-gene trimming was reported in a later analysis.

PCR was performed using 60 Vbeta and 13 Jbeta primers. Authors' methods: Later, tens of millions of unique TCR beta chains were counted in an analysis, and roughly 11 million of them were shared. Only in-frame clones appear in the TCRdb table, and some are missing; sequencing was by immunoSEQ multiplex PCR. V, J and clone size reflect that table, while D and trimming were determined from the DNA. Altogether around 140,000 clones are present, 70% to 85% being singletons, with the ten largest covering 1.3% to 1.5%. Germline assignment: CDR1 SGHAT and CDR2 FQNNGV. The CDR3 is 13 amino acids. The V gene lost 1 base and the J gene lost 3 bases, with 7 bases spanning the gap.

The chain has TRBV11-2 and TRBJ2-7; D uncertain. The clonotype comes from a female donor in good health and CMV-seronegative. The specimen sequenced was PBMCs. CDR3 protein: CASSLARSYEQYF. As DNA, the CDR3 is TGTGCCAGCAGCTTAGCTCGGAGCTACGAGCAGTACTTC.